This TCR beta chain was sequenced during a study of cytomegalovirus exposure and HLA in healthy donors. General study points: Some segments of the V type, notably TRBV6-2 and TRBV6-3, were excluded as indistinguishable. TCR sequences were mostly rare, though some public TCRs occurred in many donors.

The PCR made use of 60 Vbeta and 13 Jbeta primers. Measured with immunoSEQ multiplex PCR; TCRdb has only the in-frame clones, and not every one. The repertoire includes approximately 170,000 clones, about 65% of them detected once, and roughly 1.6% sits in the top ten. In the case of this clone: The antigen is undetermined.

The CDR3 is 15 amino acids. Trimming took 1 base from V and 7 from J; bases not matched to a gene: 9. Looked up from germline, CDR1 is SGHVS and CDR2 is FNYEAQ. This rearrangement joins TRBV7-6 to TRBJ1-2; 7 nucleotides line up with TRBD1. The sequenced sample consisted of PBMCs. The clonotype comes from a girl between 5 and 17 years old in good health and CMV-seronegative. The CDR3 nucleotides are TGTGCCAGCAGCTTAGACTTAGGACAGGCGGCTGGCTACACCTTC. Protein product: CASSLDLGQAAGYTF.